This entry is about one T cell receptor beta chain. The record originates from a study of cytomegalovirus exposure and HLA in healthy donors. Germline lookup yields CDR1 MNHNY and CDR2 SVGAGI (reference sequence). V lost 2 bases and J 1 base, leaving 5 bases between the germline ends. The CDR3 runs 14 residues. In the PCR, 60 Vbeta and 13 Jbeta primers were used. The data were produced by immunoSEQ multiplex PCR, yet TCRdb's version contains in-frame clones alone and is incomplete. The table records 150,000 to 200,000 clones, about 65% of them present only once. The source of this sequence is a girl aged 10 to 17 in good health and CMV-seronegative. The V gene is TRBV6-6, the J gene TRBJ2-2; D is uncertain. Sequencing input: PBMCs. The CDR3 spells CASSYGRNTGELFF. As DNA, the CDR3 is TGTGCCAGCAGTTACGGCCGGAACACCGGGGAGCTGTTTTTT.